This TCR beta chain emerged from a study of CD8 T cells in Susac syndrome. The V end was cut by 7 bases, the J end by 5 bases, with 18 bases between. CDR3 length: 14 residues. Germline values: CDR1 DFQATT, CDR2 SNEGSKA (reference sequence). A quantity of about 0.5 to 1 ug RNA underwent reverse transcription using random hexamers. TCRdb re-derived calls from the immunoSEQ multiplex PCR reads in MiXCR, one entry per CDR3 protein. The profile shows almost 450,000 distinct CDR3 sequences, 75% to 90% of them singletons. This clonotype originated in a human donor with multiple sclerosis. The source material was CD8+ T cells from PBMCs. The chain recombines TRBV20-1 with TRBJ2-1; no clear D. The CDR3 loop is CSGLSPVEDNEQFF. For the CDR3, the DNA is TGCAGTGGCCTTAGCCCCGTTGAGGACAATGAGCAGTTCTTC.